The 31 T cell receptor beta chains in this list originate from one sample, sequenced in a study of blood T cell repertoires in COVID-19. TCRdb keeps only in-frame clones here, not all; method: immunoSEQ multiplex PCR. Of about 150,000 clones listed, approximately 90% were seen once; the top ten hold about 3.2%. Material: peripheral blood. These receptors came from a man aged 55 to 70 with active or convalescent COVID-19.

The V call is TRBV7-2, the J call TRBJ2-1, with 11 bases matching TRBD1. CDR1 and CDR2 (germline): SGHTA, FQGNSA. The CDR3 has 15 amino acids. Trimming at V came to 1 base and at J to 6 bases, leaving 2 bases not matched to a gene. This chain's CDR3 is CASSLVGTGGNEQFF. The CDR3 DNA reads TGTGCCAGCAGCTTAGTCGGGACAGGGGGCAATGAGCAGTTCTTC. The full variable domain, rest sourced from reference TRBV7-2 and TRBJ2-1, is GAGVSQSPSNKVTEKGKDVELRCDPISGHTALYWYRQSLGQGLEFLIYFQGNSAPDKSGLPSDRFSAERTGGSVSTLTIQRTQQEDSAVYLCASSLVGTGGNEQFFGPGTRLTVL.

The CDR3 DNA reads TGCGCCAGCAGCCCCAGCCCAGGGGCTAGGGAGACCCAGTACTTC. It codes for CASSPSPGARETQYF. The rearrangement uses TRBV5-1 and TRBJ2-5; D might be TRBD1 (6 bases). V dropped 4 bases and J dropped 5 bases, with 18 bases sitting between them. CDR3 length equals 15 residues. Germline lookup yields CDR1 SGHRS and CDR2 YFSETQ.

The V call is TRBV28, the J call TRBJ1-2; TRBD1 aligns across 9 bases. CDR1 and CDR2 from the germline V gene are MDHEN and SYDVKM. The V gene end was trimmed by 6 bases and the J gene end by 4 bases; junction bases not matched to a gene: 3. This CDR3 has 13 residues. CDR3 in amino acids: CASSSTGGYGYTF. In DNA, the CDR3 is TGTGCCAGCAGCTCGACAGGGGGCTATGGCTACACCTTC.

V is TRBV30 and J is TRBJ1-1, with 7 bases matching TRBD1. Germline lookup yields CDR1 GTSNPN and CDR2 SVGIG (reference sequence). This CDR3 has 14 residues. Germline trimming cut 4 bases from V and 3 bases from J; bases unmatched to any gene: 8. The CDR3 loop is CAWNTGVVDTEAFF. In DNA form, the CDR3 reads TGTGCCTGGAATACAGGGGTGGTGGACACTGAAGCTTTCTTT.

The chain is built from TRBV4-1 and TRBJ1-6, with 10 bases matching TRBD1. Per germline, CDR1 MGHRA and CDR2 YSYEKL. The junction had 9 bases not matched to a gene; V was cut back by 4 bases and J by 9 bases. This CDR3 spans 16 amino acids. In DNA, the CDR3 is TGCGCCAGCAGCCCAACGAGTCGGGACAGGGGTTCACCCCTCCACTTT. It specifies CASSPTSRDRGSPLHF.

The CDR3 nucleotides read TGCGCCAGCAACAGCAGCCCCCGCAACACTGAAGCTTTCTTT. Translating it yields CASNSSPRNTEAFF. This chain uses TRBV5-1 with TRBJ1-1; D not resolved. Between the trimmed V and J ends, which lost 6 bases and 2 bases, there was a span of 14 bases. Germline lookup yields CDR1 SGHRS and CDR2 YFSETQ. This CDR3 has 14 amino acids.

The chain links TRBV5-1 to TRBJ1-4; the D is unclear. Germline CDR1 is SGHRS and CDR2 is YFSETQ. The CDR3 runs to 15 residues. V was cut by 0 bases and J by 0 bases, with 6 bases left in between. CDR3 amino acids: CASSLGHATNEKLFF. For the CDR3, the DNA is TGCGCCAGCAGCTTGGGACATGCAACTAATGAAAAACTGTTTTTT.

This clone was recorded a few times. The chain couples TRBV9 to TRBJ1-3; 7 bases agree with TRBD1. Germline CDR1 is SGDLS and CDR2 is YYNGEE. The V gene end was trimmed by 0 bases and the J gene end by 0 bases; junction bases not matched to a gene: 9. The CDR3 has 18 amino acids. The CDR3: CASSVGSGRGASGNTIYF. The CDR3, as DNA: TGTGCCAGCAGCGTAGGTAGTGGCAGGGGGGCCTCTGGAAACACCATATATTTT.

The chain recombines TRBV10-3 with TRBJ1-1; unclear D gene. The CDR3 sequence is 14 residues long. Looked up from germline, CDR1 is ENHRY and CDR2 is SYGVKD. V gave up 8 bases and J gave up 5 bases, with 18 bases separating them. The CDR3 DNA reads TGTGCCATCGTCGAGCAGCCATTCGGGACTGAAGCTTTCTTT. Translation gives CAIVEQPFGTEAFF.

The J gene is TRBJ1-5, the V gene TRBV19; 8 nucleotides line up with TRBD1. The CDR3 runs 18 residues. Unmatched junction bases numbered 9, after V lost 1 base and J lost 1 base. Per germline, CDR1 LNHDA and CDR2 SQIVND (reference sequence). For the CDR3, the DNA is TGTGCCAGTAGTATAGTAATACAACAGGGGGTCAGCAATCAGCCCCAGCATTTT. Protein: CASSIVIQQGVSNQPQHF. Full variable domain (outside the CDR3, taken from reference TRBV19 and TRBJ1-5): DGGITQSPKYLFRKEGQNVTLSCEQNLNHDAMYWYRQDPGQGLRLIYYSQIVNDFQKGDIAEGYSVSREKKESFPLTVTSAQKNPTAFYLCASSIVIQQGVSNQPQHFGDGTRLSIL.

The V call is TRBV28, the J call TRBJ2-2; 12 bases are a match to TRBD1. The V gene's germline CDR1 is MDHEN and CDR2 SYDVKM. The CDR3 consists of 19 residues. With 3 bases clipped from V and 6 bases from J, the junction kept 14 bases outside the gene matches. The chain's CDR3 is CASSFVGQGARGTPGELFF. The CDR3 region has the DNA TGTGCCAGCAGTTTTGTGGGACAGGGGGCCCGGGGTACTCCCGGGGAGCTGTTTTTT.

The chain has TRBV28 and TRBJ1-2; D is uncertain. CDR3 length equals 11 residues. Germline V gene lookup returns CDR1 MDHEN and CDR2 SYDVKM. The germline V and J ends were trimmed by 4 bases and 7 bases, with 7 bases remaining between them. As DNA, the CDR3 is TGTGCCAGCAGTTCTACCGGTGGCTACACCTTC. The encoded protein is CASSSTGGYTF.

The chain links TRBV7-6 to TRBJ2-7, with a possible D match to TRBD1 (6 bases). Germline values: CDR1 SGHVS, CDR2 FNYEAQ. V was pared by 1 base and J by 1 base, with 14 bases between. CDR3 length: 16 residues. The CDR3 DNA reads TGTGCCAGCAGCTTAGGTATCAGGGGTAATTCCTACGAGCAGTACTTC. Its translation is CASSLGIRGNSYEQYF.

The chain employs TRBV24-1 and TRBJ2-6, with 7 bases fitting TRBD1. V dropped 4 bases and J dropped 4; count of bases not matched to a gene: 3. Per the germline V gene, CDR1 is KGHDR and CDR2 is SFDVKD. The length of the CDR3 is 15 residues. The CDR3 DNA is TGTGCCACCAGTGACAGGGACAGAGGGGCCAACGTCCTGACTTTC. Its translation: CATSDRDRGANVLTF.

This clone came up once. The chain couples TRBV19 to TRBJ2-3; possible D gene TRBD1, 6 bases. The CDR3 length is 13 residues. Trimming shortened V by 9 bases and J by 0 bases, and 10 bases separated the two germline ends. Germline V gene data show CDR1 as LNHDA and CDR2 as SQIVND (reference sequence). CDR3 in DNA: TGTGCCAGCCACAGGGCGAGCACAGATACGCAGTATTTT. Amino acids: CASHRASTDTQYF.

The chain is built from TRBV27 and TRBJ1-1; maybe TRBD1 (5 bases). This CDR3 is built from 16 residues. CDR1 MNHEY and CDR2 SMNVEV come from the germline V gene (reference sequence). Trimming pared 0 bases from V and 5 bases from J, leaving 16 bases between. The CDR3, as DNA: TGTGCCAGCAGTTTATCCCTGGAGCAGGGAGGGACTGAAGCTTTCTTT. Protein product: CASSLSLEQGGTEAFF.

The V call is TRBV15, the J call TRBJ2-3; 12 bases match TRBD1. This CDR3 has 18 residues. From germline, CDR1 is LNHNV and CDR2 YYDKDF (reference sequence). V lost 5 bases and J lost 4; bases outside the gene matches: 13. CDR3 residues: CATSSLSGTGGRADTQYF. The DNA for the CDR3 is TGTGCCACCAGCTCGCTTTCCGGGACAGGGGGCCGGGCAGATACGCAGTATTTT.

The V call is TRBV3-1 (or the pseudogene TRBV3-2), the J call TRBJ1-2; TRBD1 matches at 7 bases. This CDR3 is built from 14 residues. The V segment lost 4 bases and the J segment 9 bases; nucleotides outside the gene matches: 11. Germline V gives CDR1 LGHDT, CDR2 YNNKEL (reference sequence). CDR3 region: CASSRKGQSNSYTF. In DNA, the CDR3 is TGTGCCAGCAGCCGCAAGGGACAGAGTAATAGCTACACCTTC.

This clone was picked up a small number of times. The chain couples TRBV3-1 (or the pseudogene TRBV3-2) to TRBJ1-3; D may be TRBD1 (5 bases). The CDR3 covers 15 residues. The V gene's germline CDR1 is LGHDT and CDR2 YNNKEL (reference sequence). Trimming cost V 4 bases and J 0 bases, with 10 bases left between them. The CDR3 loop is CASSLQVSSGNTIYF. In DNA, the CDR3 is TGTGCCAGCAGCCTACAGGTTAGCTCTGGAAACACCATATATTTT.

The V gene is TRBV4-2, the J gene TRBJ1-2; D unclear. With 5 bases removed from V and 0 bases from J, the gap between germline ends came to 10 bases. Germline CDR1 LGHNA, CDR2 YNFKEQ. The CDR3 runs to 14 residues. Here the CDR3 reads CASSKGGSNYGYTF. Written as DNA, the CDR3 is TGTGCCAGCAGCAAAGGAGGGTCTAACTATGGCTACACCTTC.

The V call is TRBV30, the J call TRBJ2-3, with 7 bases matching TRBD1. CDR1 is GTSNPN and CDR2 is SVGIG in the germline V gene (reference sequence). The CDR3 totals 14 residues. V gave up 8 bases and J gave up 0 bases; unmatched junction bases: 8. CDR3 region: CAGLDRRSTDTQYF. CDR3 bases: TGTGCCGGGTTGGACAGGAGAAGCACAGATACGCAGTATTTT.

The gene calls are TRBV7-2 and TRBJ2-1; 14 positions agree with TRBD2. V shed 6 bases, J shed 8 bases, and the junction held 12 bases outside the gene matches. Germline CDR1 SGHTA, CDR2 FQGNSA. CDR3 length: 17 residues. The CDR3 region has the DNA TGTGCCAGCAGGGGGGTAGGGACTAGCGGGAGTGTGGATGAGCAGTTCTTC. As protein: CASRGVGTSGSVDEQFF.

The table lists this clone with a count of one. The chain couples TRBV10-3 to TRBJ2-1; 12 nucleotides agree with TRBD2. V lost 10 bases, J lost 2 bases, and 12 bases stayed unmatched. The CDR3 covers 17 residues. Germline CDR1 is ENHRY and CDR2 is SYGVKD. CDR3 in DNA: TGTGCCAGTAAGACTAGCGGGGGCCCAGGCACCTACAATGAGCAGTTCTTC. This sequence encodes CASKTSGGPGTYNEQFF.

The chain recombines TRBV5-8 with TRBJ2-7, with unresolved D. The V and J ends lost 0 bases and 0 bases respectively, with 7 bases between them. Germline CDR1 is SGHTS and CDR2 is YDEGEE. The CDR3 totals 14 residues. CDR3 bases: TGTGCCAGCAGCTTGGAGAGCAACTCCTACGAGCAGTACTTC. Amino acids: CASSLESNSYEQYF.

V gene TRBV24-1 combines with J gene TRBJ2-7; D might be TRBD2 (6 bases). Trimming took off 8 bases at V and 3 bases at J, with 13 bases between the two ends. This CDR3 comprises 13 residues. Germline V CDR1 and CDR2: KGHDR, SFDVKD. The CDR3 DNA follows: TGTGCCACCACTGGCGGGACTGTCTACGAGCAGTACTTC. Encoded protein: CATTGGTVYEQYF.

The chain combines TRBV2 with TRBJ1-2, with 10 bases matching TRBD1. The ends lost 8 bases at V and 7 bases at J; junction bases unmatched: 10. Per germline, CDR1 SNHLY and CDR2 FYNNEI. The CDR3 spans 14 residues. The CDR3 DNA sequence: TGTGCCAGCTCAGTTGTGACAGGGGGCAGTGGCTACACCTTC. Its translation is CASSVVTGGSGYTF.

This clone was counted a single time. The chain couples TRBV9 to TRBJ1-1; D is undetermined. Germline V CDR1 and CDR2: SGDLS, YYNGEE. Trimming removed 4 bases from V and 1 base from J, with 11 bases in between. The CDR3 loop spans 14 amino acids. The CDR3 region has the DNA TGTGCCAGCAGCTCCGGCGGGAGGAACACTGAAGCTTTCTTT. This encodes CASSSGGRNTEAFF.

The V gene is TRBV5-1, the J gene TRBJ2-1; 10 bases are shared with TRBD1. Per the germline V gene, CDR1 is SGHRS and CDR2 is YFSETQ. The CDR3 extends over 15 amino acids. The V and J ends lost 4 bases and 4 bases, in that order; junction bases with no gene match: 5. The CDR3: CASSPTGGSYNEQFF. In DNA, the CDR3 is TGCGCCAGCAGCCCGACAGGGGGCAGTTACAATGAGCAGTTCTTC.

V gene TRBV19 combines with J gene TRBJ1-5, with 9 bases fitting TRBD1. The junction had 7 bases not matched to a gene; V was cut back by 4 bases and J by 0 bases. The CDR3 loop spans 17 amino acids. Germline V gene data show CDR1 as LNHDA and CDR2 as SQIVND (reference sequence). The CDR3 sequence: CASSTLGTGFSNQPQHF. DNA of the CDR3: TGTGCCAGTAGTACTCTCGGGACAGGGTTTAGCAATCAGCCCCAGCATTTT.

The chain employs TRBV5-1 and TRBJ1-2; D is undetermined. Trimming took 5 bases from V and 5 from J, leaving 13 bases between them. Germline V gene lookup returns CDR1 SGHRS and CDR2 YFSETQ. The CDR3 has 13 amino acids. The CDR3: CASRSALEYGYTF. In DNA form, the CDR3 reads TGCGCCAGCAGGAGCGCTCTCGAATATGGCTACACCTTC. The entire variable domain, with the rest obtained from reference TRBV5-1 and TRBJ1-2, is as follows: KAGVTQTPRYLIKTRGQQVTLSCSPISGHRSVSWYQQTPGQGLQFLFEYFSETQRNKGNFPGRFSGRQFSNSRSEMNVSTLELGDSALYLCASRSALEYGYTFGSGTRLTVV.

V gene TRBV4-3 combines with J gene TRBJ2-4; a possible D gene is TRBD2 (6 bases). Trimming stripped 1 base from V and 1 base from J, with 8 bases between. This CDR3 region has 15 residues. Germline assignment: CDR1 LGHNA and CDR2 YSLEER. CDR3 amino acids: CASSQGREAKNIQYF. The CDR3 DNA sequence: TGCGCCAGCAGCCAAGGACGGGAGGCCAAAAACATTCAGTACTTC.